A single sample gave rise to the 25 T cell receptor beta chains below, sequenced in a study of blood T cells in healthy people across ages. Combining a sample-barcoded 5' primer with a J-beta primer mix, a second PCR ran for about 6 to 12 cycles. TCRdb re-called the 5' RACE reads with MiXCR, one entry per CDR3 protein. The sample includes about 800,000 distinct CDR3 sequences, roughly 64% of them seen just once. The specimen sequenced was blood. These receptors were taken from a man aged 25 to 45 in good health.

This chain connects TRBV18 to TRBJ2-1, with 14 bases lining up with TRBD2. V shed 2 bases, J shed 5 bases, and the junction held 5 bases outside the gene matches. Germline V gene sequence: CDR1 KGHSH, CDR2 LQKENI. The CDR3 totals 17 residues. The CDR3 region is CASSPLTSGGAHNEQFF. The CDR3 nucleotides are TGTGCCAGCTCACCATTGACTAGCGGGGGGGCCCACAATGAGCAGTTCTTC.

The chain links TRBV20-1 to TRBJ2-5; 8 nucleotides match TRBD1. Germline assignment: CDR1 DFQATT and CDR2 SNEGSKA (reference sequence). The V segment lost 3 bases and the J segment 11 bases; nucleotides outside the gene matches: 11. This CDR3 has 13 amino acids. The CDR3 DNA reads as TGCAGTGCTAGTTCCAGGGGGCTAGGAGAGCAGTACTTC. Translating gives CSASSRGLGEQYF.

A few counts support this clonotype. The V call is TRBV28, the J call TRBJ2-5; D remains unclear. Judging by the DNA end, TRBJ2-7 fits better; the J call may be wrong. Germline V gene lookup returns CDR1 MDHEN and CDR2 SYDVKM. The CDR3 has 12 amino acids. In nucleotides, the CDR3 is TGTGCCAGCAGGGGGTATCAGTACGAGCAGTACTTC. Protein sequence: CASRGYQYEQYF.

The chain recombines TRBV10-3 with TRBJ1-5, with D uncertain. V dropped 7 bases and J dropped 6 bases, with 13 bases sitting between them. The CDR3 has 13 amino acids. Germline V lookup: CDR1 ENHRY, CDR2 SYGVKD. Here the CDR3 reads CAIKQPGAQPQHF. CDR3 sequence (DNA): TGTGCCATCAAGCAACCCGGCGCTCAGCCCCAGCATTTT.

The chain combines TRBV5-6 with TRBJ1-4; no reliable D call. Germline V gives CDR1 SGHDT, CDR2 YYEEEE. This CDR3 region has 14 residues. V dropped 1 base and J dropped 5 bases, with 9 bases sitting between them. The CDR3: CASSLRVPNEKLFF. The CDR3 DNA sequence: TGTGCCAGCAGCTTGCGGGTTCCCAATGAAAAACTGTTTTTT.

The chain is built from TRBV29-1 and TRBJ2-5; 7 positions agree with TRBD2. The germline V gene encodes CDR1 SQVTM and CDR2 ANQGSEA. The CDR3 contains 12 residues. The CDR3 DNA is TGCAGGGTGAAAAGCGGGGTGAGTGAGCAGTACTTC. As protein: CRVKSGVSEQYF.

As DNA, the CDR3 is TGTGCCAGCAGTCCGGGGCCTGATGAAAAACTGTTTTTT. Translated, it gives CASSPGPDEKLFF. The chain employs TRBV6-5 and TRBJ1-4; D possibly corresponds to TRBD1 (5 bases). There are 13 residues in the CDR3. Germline V gene lookup returns CDR1 MNHEY and CDR2 SVGAGI. Trimming took 5 bases from V and 6 from J, leaving 10 bases between them.

This rearrangement joins TRBV18 to TRBJ2-5, with no clear D. The CDR3 contains 11 residues. CDR1 is KGHSH, CDR2 LQKENI, per germline. V was clipped by 2 bases and J by 5 bases, with 3 bases between them. CDR3 residues: CASSPTETQYF. Written as DNA, the CDR3 is TGTGCCAGCTCACCAACGGAGACCCAGTACTTC.

The genes are TRBV12-3 or TRBV12-4 and TRBJ2-1; D may correspond to TRBD1 or TRBD2 (5 bases each). This CDR3 contains 14 residues. The V and J ends lost 6 bases and 5 bases respectively, with 14 bases between them. As DNA, the CDR3 is TGTGCCAGCAGGCTGGGACCCACCAACAATGAGCAGTTCTTC. It is translated as CASRLGPTNNEQFF.

The chain combines TRBV28 with TRBJ1-1; D is unresolved. The CDR3 runs to 14 residues. Trimming left V 6 bases short and J 0 bases short, with 11 bases between. Germline CDR1 reads MDHEN; CDR2 reads SYDVKM. The CDR3: CASRLGQLNTEAFF. CDR3 DNA: TGTGCCAGCAGGTTGGGCCAACTGAACACTGAAGCTTTCTTT.

This clonotype came up once. The chain joins TRBV7-2 to TRBJ1-1, with D uncertain. This CDR3 is built from 14 residues. V was trimmed by 3 bases and J by 1 base, leaving 9 bases between them. Germline V CDR1 and CDR2: SGHTA, FQGNSA. CDR3 loop: CASSLSAPNTEAFF. The CDR3 coding sequence is TGTGCCAGCAGCTTGTCAGCCCCGAACACTGAAGCTTTCTTT.

The sample holds a few counts of this clonotype. The J gene is TRBJ2-3, the V gene TRBV6-6, with D unclear. V was trimmed by 2 bases and J by 6 bases, leaving 0 bases between them. Per the germline V gene, CDR1 is MNHNY and CDR2 is SVGAGI (reference sequence). The CDR3 has 10 residues. The DNA for the CDR3 is TGTGCCAGCAGTTACGATACGCAGTATTTT. It yields the protein CASSYDTQYF.

This clonotype was detected ten times or more. The V gene is TRBV7-2, the J gene TRBJ2-5; D gene unclear. The CDR3 runs 14 residues. The germline V gene has CDR1 SGHTA and CDR2 FQGNSA. V lost 8 bases, J lost 5 bases, and 18 bases lay in between. In nucleotides, the CDR3 is TGTGCCAGCTACCTAGGGTTCGGTGCGGAGACCCAGTACTTC. Translation gives CASYLGFGAETQYF.

This clonotype has more than one count but fewer than ten. The V gene is TRBV13, the J gene TRBJ2-5, with 7 bases that match TRBD2. The ends lost 4 bases at V and 2 bases at J; junction bases unmatched: 7. CDR3 length: 15 amino acids. The germline CDR1 and CDR2 sequences are PRHDT and FYEKMQ (reference sequence). CDR3 region: CASSSRAGLQETQYF. In nucleotides, the CDR3 is TGTGCCAGCAGCTCCCGAGCGGGGTTACAAGAGACCCAGTACTTC.

The J gene is TRBJ2-1, the V gene TRBV7-9; D remains unclear. The CDR3 is 12 residues long. Germline assignment: CDR1 SEHNR and CDR2 FQNEAQ (reference sequence). Trimming removed 3 bases at V and 8 bases at J, with 8 bases between. CDR3 in DNA: TGTGCCAGCAGCTTTAGTTCCCATGAGCAGTTCTTC. Its protein is CASSFSSHEQFF.

J is TRBJ2-3 and V is TRBV5-1; TRBD1 matches at 8 bases. The V segment lost 4 bases and the J segment 5 bases; nucleotides outside the gene matches: 12. Germline CDR1 is SGHRS and CDR2 is YFSETQ. The CDR3 length is 16 residues. CDR3 in DNA: TGCGCCAGCAGCGGAGCCGGGACAGGAGTCGGAGATACGCAGTATTTT. It translates to CASSGAGTGVGDTQYF. The entire variable domain, with the rest obtained from reference TRBV5-1 and TRBJ2-3, is as follows: KAGVTQTPRYLIKTRGQQVTLSCSPISGHRSVSWYQQTPGQGLQFLFEYFSETQRNKGNFPGRFSGRQFSNSRSEMNVSTLELGDSALYLCASSGAGTGVGDTQYFGPGTRLTVL.

The genes are TRBV12-3 or TRBV12-4 and TRBJ2-3, with TRBD2 identical over 7 bases. J lost 4 bases, V lost 5 bases, and 9 bases had no gene match. This CDR3 region has 15 residues. The CDR3 sequence: CASSLSGMIADTQYF. In DNA, the CDR3 is TGTGCCAGCAGTCTCAGCGGGATGATCGCAGATACGCAGTATTTT.

V gene TRBV11-1 combines with J gene TRBJ2-4; the D gene could be TRBD1 or TRBD2 (5 bases each). TRBJ2-7 explains the end of the DNA better; the J call may be wrong. Germline-derived CDR1 and CDR2 are SGHAT and FQDESV (reference sequence). This CDR3 comprises 17 residues. The CDR3 DNA sequence: TGTGCCAGCAGCTTACCGAGTGCCGGGACGTCCCCCAACGAGCAGTACTTC. It specifies CASSLPSAGTSPNEQYF.

This clonotype was counted only a few times. This chain links TRBV5-1 with TRBJ2-1; TRBD1 matches at 8 bases. Per germline, CDR1 SGHRS and CDR2 YFSETQ. Unmatched junction bases numbered 3, after V lost 3 bases and J lost 4 bases. This CDR3 spans 14 amino acids. CDR3 protein: CASSWTGLYNEQFF. The CDR3 nucleotides are TGCGCCAGCAGCTGGACAGGGCTATACAATGAGCAGTTCTTC.

The rearrangement joins TRBV7-2 to TRBJ2-7; no firm D call. The V end lost 3 bases, the J end lost 1 base, and 13 bases lay between the germline ends. Germline loops: CDR1 SGHTA, CDR2 FQGNSA. This CDR3 spans 15 amino acids. CDR3 coding DNA: TGTGCCAGCAGCTTCGCGGTCGTCGAGTCCTACGAGCAGTACTTC. Amino acid sequence: CASSFAVVESYEQYF.

The genes are TRBV3-1 and TRBJ2-5; D ambiguous. There are 13 residues in the CDR3. V lost 1 base and J lost 7, with 10 bases in between. From germline, CDR1 is LGHDT and CDR2 YNNKEL (reference sequence). DNA of the CDR3: TGTGCCAGCAGCCAAGGTCGCCCGGGGACCCAGTACTTC. Translated: CASSQGRPGTQYF.

The CDR3 sequence: CASSVDPVVETQYF. CDR3 coding DNA: TGTGCCAGCAGCGTAGATCCTGTCGTAGAGACCCAGTACTTC. V gene TRBV9 combines with J gene TRBJ2-5; D uncertain. CDR1 and CDR2 (germline): SGDLS, YYNGEE. V was cut by 0 bases and J by 4 bases, with 10 bases left in between. The CDR3 is 14 amino acids.

This clonotype came up many times. This chain uses TRBV20-1 with TRBJ2-5; 10 positions agree with TRBD2. CDR3 length: 13 residues. Trimming removed 3 bases from V and 4 bases from J; junction bases left unmatched: 2. CDR1 DFQATT and CDR2 SNEGSKA come from the germline V gene (reference sequence). CDR3 DNA: TGCAGTGCTAGGTCTAGCGGGAGAGAGACCCAGTACTTC. Amino acid sequence: CSARSSGRETQYF.

This clonotype is a singleton in its sample. The chain links TRBV11-2 to TRBJ2-2; no definite D call. The CDR3 runs to 12 residues. The V and J ends lost 1 base and 8 bases respectively, with 5 bases between them. The germline gives CDR1 SGHAT, CDR2 FQNNGV. Here the CDR3 DNA reads TGTGCCAGCAGCTTAGGAGAGGGGGAGCTGTTTTTT. Protein product: CASSLGEGELFF.

The V call is TRBV20-1, the J call TRBJ1-6; D is ambiguous. Germline CDR1 reads DFQATT; CDR2 reads SNEGSKA (reference sequence). This CDR3 is 11 amino acids long. The V gene lost 3 bases and the J gene lost 15 bases, with 12 bases spanning the gap. Here the CDR3 reads CSARVTQDLHF. The DNA of the CDR3 is TGCAGTGCTAGGGTTACCCAGGACCTCCACTTT.